The 9 T cell receptor beta chains given below trace back to one sample, sequenced in a study of T cell clones after liver transplantation. The method was immunoSEQ multiplex PCR; TCRdb's version includes in-frame clones alone and lacks a portion of them. The sample shows approximately 2,900 clones, approximately 20% of them seen only once. The antigens these receptors bind are not known. Alloreactive TCRbeta sequences came from sequencing proliferating CFSE-low cells in the MLR. The sample taken for sequencing was CD4+ T cells from PBMCs cultured with third-party cells. The receptors originated from a human patient who received a liver transplant. The graft donor may account for some of the T cells.

This clone is labeled medium-sized (0.01 to 0.1%). The rearrangement links TRBV7-2 to TRBJ1-5; D not certain. Germline CDR1 reads SGHTA; CDR2 reads FQGNSA. The CDR3 contains 14 residues. Trimming left V 4 bases short and J 6 bases short, with 13 bases between. CDR3 loop: CASSSSAATQPQHF. The DNA for the CDR3 is TGTGCCAGCAGCTCCTCAGCAGCCACTCAGCCCCAGCATTTT.

Relative to its sample, this clone is medium-sized. CDR3 in amino acids: CASSLRGGPRTEAFF. DNA of the CDR3: TGTGCCAGCAGCTTAAGGGGGGGTCCCCGCACTGAAGCTTTCTTT. The chain employs TRBV7-6 and TRBJ1-1; D may be TRBD1 (6 bases). CDR3 length equals 15 residues. Germline CDR1 reads SGHVS; CDR2 reads FNYEAQ. V was clipped by 2 bases and J by 4 bases, with 14 bases between them.

This clone counts as medium-sized. This rearrangement joins TRBV18 to TRBJ2-7, with 11 positions matching TRBD1. The germline CDR1 and CDR2 sequences are KGHSH and LQKENI. J gave up 4 bases and V 2 bases, and 1 base lay outside the gene matches. The CDR3 loop spans 14 amino acids. CDR3 DNA: TGTGCCAGCTCACCAGGGACAGGGGGTTACGAGCAGTACTTC. This encodes CASSPGTGGYEQYF.

This clone was detected only a few times. The chain recombines TRBV11-2 with TRBJ1-5; D perhaps matches TRBD1 (5 bases). The V gene lost 5 bases and the J gene lost 5 bases, with 16 bases spanning the gap. The germline CDR1 and CDR2 sequences are SGHAT and FQNNGV. The CDR3 runs to 15 residues. The CDR3 region is CASSPRGVGDQPQHF. The CDR3 coding sequence is TGTGCCAGCAGCCCGCGGGGGGTTGGGGATCAGCCCCAGCATTTT.

The chain links TRBV9 to TRBJ2-5; TRBD2 aligns across 10 bases. Germline lookup yields CDR1 SGDLS and CDR2 YYNGEE. After removal of 3 bases from V and 1 base from J, the junction contained 3 bases not matched to a gene. There are 15 residues in the CDR3. The CDR3 here is CASSALAGGQETQYF. CDR3 sequence (DNA): TGTGCCAGCAGCGCCTTAGCGGGGGGCCAAGAGACCCAGTACTTC.

Within the sample, this clone is medium-sized. CDR3 DNA: TGTGCCAGCTCACCTGTGGAGCAAGGGGGCTACACCTTC. It is translated as CASSPVEQGGYTF. This sequence joins TRBV18 and TRBJ1-2, with D hard to call. Trimming shortened V by 3 bases and J by 8 bases, and 13 bases separated the two germline ends. This CDR3 is built from 13 residues. The germline gives CDR1 KGHSH, CDR2 LQKENI.

The genes are TRBV5-1 and TRBJ2-1; 9 nucleotides align to TRBD2. Germline lookup yields CDR1 SGHRS and CDR2 YFSETQ. The CDR3 has 14 amino acids. V dropped 3 bases and J dropped 6; count of bases not matched to a gene: 4. The CDR3 DNA is TGCGCCAGCAGCTCTGGCGGGAGGGCCAATGAGCAGTTCTTC. This encodes CASSSGGRANEQFF. The full variable domain, completed using reference TRBV5-1 and TRBJ2-1, is KAGVTQTPRYLIKTRGQQVTLSCSPISGHRSVSWYQQTPGQGLQFLFEYFSETQRNKGNFPGRFSGRQFSNSRSEMNVSTLELGDSALYLCASSSGGRANEQFFGPGTRLTVL.

The rearrangement uses TRBV7-9 and TRBJ1-2; D ambiguous. Germline V gene lookup returns CDR1 SEHNR and CDR2 FQNEAQ (reference sequence). Trimming removed 2 bases from V and 3 bases from J, with 7 bases in between. The CDR3 has 13 amino acids. For the CDR3, the DNA is TGTGCCAGCAGCTTAAGCCAGCACTATGGCTACACCTTC. This codes for CASSLSQHYGYTF.

The rearrangement links TRBV2 to TRBJ2-1; perhaps D is TRBD1 or TRBD2 (5 bases each). Germline CDR1 and CDR2: SNHLY and FYNNEI. The CDR3 length is 12 residues. Deletions cut 7 bases from V and 6 bases from J, with 10 bases between. The CDR3: CASNMGVNEQFF. Written as DNA, the CDR3 is TGTGCCAGCAACATGGGGGTCAATGAGCAGTTCTTC. The complete variable domain, with remaining parts taken from reference TRBV2 and TRBJ2-1, reads EPEVTQTPSHQVTQMGQEVILRCVPISNHLYFYWYRQILGQKVEFLVSFYNNEISEKSEIFDDQFSVERPDGSNFTLKIRSTKLEDSAMYFCASNMGVNEQFFGPGTRLTVL.